The T cell receptor beta chain described here comes from a study of shared clonotypes between healthy human individuals. The table came from immunoSEQ multiplex PCR; TCRdb's copy has only in-frame clones and leaves some out. The sample records over a million clones, approximately 68% being singletons. Study-wide points: Naive CD4 clonotype sharing across four donors was approximately 5.2%.

Germline CDR1 is ENHRY and CDR2 is SYGVKD. Deletions cut 6 bases from V and 0 bases from J, with 12 bases between. The CDR3 covers 14 residues. This clone was observed a single time. What it binds is unknown. All the donors were Caucasian adults who lived in Nashville, Tennessee. This chain links TRBV10-3 with TRBJ2-7, with D tentatively TRBD1 (6 bases). The source of this sequence is a young man in good health. The sample taken for sequencing was memory CD4+ T cells sorted from blood. Indicated subset: CD45RA-negative fraction. The CDR3 region has the DNA TGTGCCATCAGCGGTAACAGGGACTCCTACGAGCAGTACTTC. Its protein is CAISGNRDSYEQYF.